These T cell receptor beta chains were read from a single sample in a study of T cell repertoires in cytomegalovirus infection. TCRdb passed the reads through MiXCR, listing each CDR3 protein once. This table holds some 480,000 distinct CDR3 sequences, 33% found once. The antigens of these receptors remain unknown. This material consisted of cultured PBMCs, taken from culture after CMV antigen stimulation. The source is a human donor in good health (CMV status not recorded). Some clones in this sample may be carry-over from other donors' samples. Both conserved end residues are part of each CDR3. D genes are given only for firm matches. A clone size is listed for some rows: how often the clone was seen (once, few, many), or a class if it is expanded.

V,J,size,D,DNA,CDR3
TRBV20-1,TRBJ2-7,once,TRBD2,TGCAGTGCTTTTACCGCTAGCGGGGGGTACTACGAGCAGTACTTC,CSAFTASGGYYEQYF
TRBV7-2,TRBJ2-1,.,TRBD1,TGTGCCAGCAGCTTCGTAGGACAGGGGGCCCTCCATGAGCAGTTCTTC,CASSFVGQGALHEQFF
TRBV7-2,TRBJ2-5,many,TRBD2,TGTGCCAGCAGCTTAGTGGGACGGCTAGCGGGAGGTCAAGAGACCCAGTACTTC,CASSLVGRLAGGQETQYF
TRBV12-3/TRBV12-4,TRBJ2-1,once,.,TGTGCCAGCATTCAGGGACTCCCACTAGGGGAGCAGTTCTTC,CASIQGLPLGEQFF
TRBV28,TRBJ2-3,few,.,TGTGCCAGCAGTTTTAGGGCAGGCCGTTTCGGGTTCGCGCAGTATTTT,CASSFRAGRFGFAQYF
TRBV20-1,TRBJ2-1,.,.,TGCAGTGCTAGAGACGCGCGGAGGAGCTCCTACAATGAGCAGTTCTTC,CSARDARRSSYNEQFF
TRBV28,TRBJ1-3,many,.,TGTGCCAGCAGTTTGGGGGGCGAGGGAAACACCATATATTTT,CASSLGGEGNTIYF
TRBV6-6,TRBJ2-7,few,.,TGTGCCAGCCTTGACAGCTCCTACGAGCAGTACTTC,CASLDSSYEQYF
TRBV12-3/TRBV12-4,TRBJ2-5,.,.,TGTGCCAGCAGTTTAGAATCGCGGGCCCAGTACTTC,CASSLESRAQYF
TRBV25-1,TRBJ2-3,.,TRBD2,TGTGCCAGCAGTGAAGTAGCGGGAGTAATAGATACGCAGTATTTT,CASSEVAGVIDTQYF
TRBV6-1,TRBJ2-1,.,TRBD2,TGTGCCGCTACCCCAACCCTCCTGGGGACTAGGCTCCCTGAGCAGTTCTTC,CAATPTLLGTRLPEQFF
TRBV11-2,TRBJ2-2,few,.,TGTGCCAGCAGCTCCGACCTTACCGGGGAGCTGTTTTTT,CASSSDLTGELFF
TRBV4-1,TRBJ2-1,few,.,TGCGCCAGCAGCCAAGATAAGTTTCGGACTCACGGGTTCTTC,CASSQDKFRTHGFF
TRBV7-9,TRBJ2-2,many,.,TGTGCCAGCAGTCAAAATACGGGGACACGCTACACCGGGGAGCTGTTTTTT,CASSQNTGTRYTGELFF
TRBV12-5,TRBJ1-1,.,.,TGTGCTAGTGGTTTGGTACTCGGGAACACTGAAGCTTTCTTT,CASGLVLGNTEAFF
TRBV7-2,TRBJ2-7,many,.,TGTGCCAGCAGCTTAGGCAGGGGACCCTACGAGCAGTACTTC,CASSLGRGPYEQYF
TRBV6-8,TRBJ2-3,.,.,TGTGCCAGCAGTTGGGCTCCCGAGGCGAATACGCAGTATTTT,CASSWAPEANTQYF
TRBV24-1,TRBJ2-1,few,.,TGTGCCACCAAAAATGAAGCTCCCTACAATGAGCAGTTCTTC,CATKNEAPYNEQFF
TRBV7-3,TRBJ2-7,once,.,TGTGCCAGCAGCCGGGATTGGGGCTACGAGCAGTACTTC,CASSRDWGYEQYF
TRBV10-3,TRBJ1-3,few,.,TGTGCCATCACTACAGGACTGGGAACTGGAAACACCATATATTTT,CAITTGLGTGNTIYF
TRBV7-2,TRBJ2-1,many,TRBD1,TGTGCCAGCAGCTTTACAGGGGGCAATGAGCAGTTCTTC,CASSFTGGNEQFF
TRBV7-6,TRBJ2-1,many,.,TGTGCCAGCAGCTTATTCTCCCGGGAGAGTTACAATGAGCAGTTCTTC,CASSLFSRESYNEQFF
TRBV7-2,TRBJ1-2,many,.,TGTGCCAGCAGCTTCTTTCAGGGGACCTATGGCTACACCTTC,CASSFFQGTYGYTF
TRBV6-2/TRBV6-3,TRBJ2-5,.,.,TGTGCCAGCAGAGATCCGGGACAAGAGACCCAGTACTTC,CASRDPGQETQYF
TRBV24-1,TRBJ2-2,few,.,TGTGCCACCAGTGATCGGGGGACCGGGGAGCTGTTTTTT,CATSDRGTGELFF
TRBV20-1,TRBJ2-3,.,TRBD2,TGCAGTGCTAGAGCCTATCTAGCGGGAGTTCCCCATACGCAGTATTTT,CSARAYLAGVPHTQYF
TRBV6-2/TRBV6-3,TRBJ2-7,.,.,TGTGCCAGCAGACAAATACAGGGCTACGAGCAGTACTTC,CASRQIQGYEQYF
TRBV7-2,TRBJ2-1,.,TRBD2,TGTGCCAGCAGCTTAGGGCGACCCTCAGGACTAGCTTCCTACAATGAGCAGTTCTTC,CASSLGRPSGLASYNEQFF
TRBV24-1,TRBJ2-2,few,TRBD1,TGTGCCACCAGTGTTACAGGGGAGAGCACCGGGGAGCTGTTTTTT,CATSVTGESTGELFF
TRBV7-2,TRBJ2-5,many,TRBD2,TGTGCCAGCAGCTTAGGGGTGGTTAGCGGGAGTGGTAGAGAGACCCAGTACTTC,CASSLGVVSGSGRETQYF
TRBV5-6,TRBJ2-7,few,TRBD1,TGTGCCAGCAGCGTTGGGCTATACAGGGGTAACGAGCAGTACTTC,CASSVGLYRGNEQYF
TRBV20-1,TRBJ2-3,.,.,TGCAGTGCTAGCCGCGATACGCAGTATTTT,CSASRDTQYF
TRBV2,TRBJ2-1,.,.,TGTGACAGCAGGGGGGGCGACTCCTACAATGAGCAGTTCTTC,CDSRGGDSYNEQFF
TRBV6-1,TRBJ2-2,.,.,TGTGCCAGCAGTCGACCTGTAGGGGGTAACACCGGGGAGCTGTTTTTT,CASSRPVGGNTGELFF
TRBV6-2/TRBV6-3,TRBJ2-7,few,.,TGTGCCAGCAGCGAACTAAACGAGCAGTACTTC,CASSELNEQYF
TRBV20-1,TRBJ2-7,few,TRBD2,TGCAGTGCTAGCGGCAAGCCCGGGACTAGCGGGAGATCGCGGTACGAGCAGTACTTC,CSASGKPGTSGRSRYEQYF
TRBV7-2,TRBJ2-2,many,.,TGTGCCAGCAGCTCGGGACCAAAGGGGGGCACCGGGGAGCTGTTTTTT,CASSSGPKGGTGELFF
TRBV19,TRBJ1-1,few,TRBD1,TGTGCCAGTAGTATAGGGACAGGGAGTTCCACTGAAGCTTTCTTT,CASSIGTGSSTEAFF
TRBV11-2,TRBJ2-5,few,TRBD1,TGTGCCAGCAGCCACGAACCCTTCGGGACAGGGGTGCGAGAGACCCAGTACTTC,CASSHEPFGTGVRETQYF
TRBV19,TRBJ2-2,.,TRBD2,TGTGCCAGTAAAACTAGCGGGAGGACGAACACCGGGGAGCTGTTTTTT,CASKTSGRTNTGELFF
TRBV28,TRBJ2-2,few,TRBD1,TGTGCCAGCAGACCTGGACAGGGCTTAAACACCGGGGAGCTGTTTTTT,CASRPGQGLNTGELFF
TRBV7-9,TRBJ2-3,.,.,TGTGCCAGCAGCTCTCGTCCAGGGGTCGGCACAGATACGCAGTATTTT,CASSSRPGVGTDTQYF
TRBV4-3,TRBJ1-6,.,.,TGCGCCAGCAGCCAAGAAATGCGGGGGTCTGGTTCACCCCTCCACTTT,CASSQEMRGSGSPLHF
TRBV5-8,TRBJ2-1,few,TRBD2,TGTGCCAGCAGCAGGGATCCCGGGAGGGCTAATAATGAGCAGTTCTTC,CASSRDPGRANNEQFF